This TCR beta chain derives from a study of immune evolution from preneoplasia to lung adenocarcinoma. Study-wide results and limits: Top clone share appeared to fall from AAH through AIS, MIA, adenocarcinoma. Clonality was highest in normal lung, lower in later-stage lesions apparently.

Between the mid-2010s and the late 2010s, patients underwent resection in Japan or China. Premalignant or tumor cells were enriched by macro-dissection after pathologic assessment. A word on this clone: Its antigen is currently unknown.

Germline CDR1 reads SQVTM; CDR2 reads ANQGSEA. There are 12 residues in the CDR3. V was cut by 2 bases and J by 5 bases, with 9 bases left in between. Generated by immunoSEQ multiplex PCR, the TCRdb table keeps only in-frame clones and is missing some. The profile shows about 1,800 clones, 78% of them singletons. This chain uses TRBV29-1 with TRBJ1-1; D is possibly TRBD1 (5 bases). The TCR sequence derives from a person aged 65 to 79 with lung adenocarcinoma. The sample consisted of FFPE atypical adenomatous hyperplasia tissue from the lung. Stated subset: atypical adenomatous hyperplasia (AAH), lung preneoplasia. The CDR3 sequence is CSVEQGRTEAFF. In DNA form, the CDR3 reads TGCAGCGTTGAACAGGGAAGAACTGAAGCTTTCTTT.